The entry that follows covers one TCR beta chain sequence. Its antigen is unknown. This specimen belongs to a study of OX40 agonist ivuxolimab in advanced cancers. Whole-study results and caveats: Compared with CD4+, CD8+ T cells on average had more expanded clones. Among the nonresponders, some also had low normalized T-cell clonal expansion. At doses 0.1 to 3.0 mg/kg, CD4+ and CD8+ clones expanded.

The data were produced by immunoSEQ multiplex PCR, yet TCRdb's version contains in-frame clones alone and is incomplete. Of approximately 92,000 clones listed, roughly 95% are singletons. The cohort excluded patients with autoimmune disease history or systemic immunosuppression. Sequencing used CD4+ or CD8+ T cells sorted from blood, obtained in a trial of the OX40 agonist ivuxolimab. This clonotype was sampled from an adult with an advanced solid tumor such as melanoma, head and neck, liver or kidney cancer.

The CDR3 DNA reads TGTGCCAGCAGCTCCGGGACAGGACACACCGGGGAGCTGTTTTTT. Its protein product is CASSSGTGHTGELFF. This chain links TRBV11-2 with TRBJ2-2; 8 positions agree with TRBD1. Germline values: CDR1 SGHAT, CDR2 FQNNGV. The trim removed 4 bases at V and 3 bases at J, leaving 4 bases unmatched. The CDR3 has 15 residues.